This T cell receptor (beta chain) appears in the sequencing data of a study of technical replicates of blood from a few donors. Clones were sequenced by immunoSEQ multiplex PCR, and TCRdb holds only the in-frame ones, with some missing. The table shows roughly 68,000 clones, with roughly 97% occurring only once. The CDR3 has 11 amino acids. V was pared by 8 bases and J by 3 bases, with 8 bases between. The V gene's germline CDR1 is MNHNY and CDR2 SVGAGI (reference sequence). The source of this sequence is a human donor in good health. The sample consisted of T cells isolated from PBMCs. This rearrangement joins TRBV6-6 to TRBJ2-7; D is undetermined. CDR3 DNA sequence: TGTGCCAGCGCACAGTACTACGAGCAGTACTTC. Its protein is CASAQYYEQYF.